The rows below give T cell receptor beta chains drawn from one sample of a study of regulatory T cells. Data came from immunoSEQ multiplex PCR; TCRdb stores just in-frame clones and leaves some out. Altogether about 6,100 clones are present, about 80% being singletons, with the ten largest covering 30% to 35%. Material: CD8+ T cells sorted from blood. These TCRs come from a child younger than 18 with CD3G deficiency. The CDR3 runs from the conserved cysteine through the conserved F or W. The order of the fields is CDR3 protein, CDR3 DNA, J gene, clone size, V gene, D gene. D genes are given only for firm matches. For some rows the clone size is stated as once, few or many, or as a class when expanded; others skip it.

CASSLNQGTGELFF TGTGCCAGCAGCTTAAATCAGGGCACCGGGGAGCTGTTTTTT TRBJ2-2 - TRBV13 -
CASSVTVAKNIQYF TGTGCCAGTAGTGTGACCGTAGCCAAAAACATTCAGTACTTC TRBJ2-4 - TRBV19 -
CASSDRGGQGITGELFF TGCGCCAGCAGTGACAGGGGGGGACAGGGTATCACCGGGGAGCTGTTTTTT TRBJ2-2 few TRBV10-2 TRBD1
CASSRKRSNTGELFF TGTGCCAGTAGTAGGAAACGGAGCAACACCGGGGAGCTGTTTTTT TRBJ2-2 once TRBV19 -
CASSDGYEQYF TGTGCCTCGTCAGACGGTTACGAGCAGTACTTC TRBJ2-7 - TRBV28 -
CASSYSGGLMSEQFF TGTGCCAGCAGCTATAGCGGGGGACTAATGTCTGAGCAGTTCTTC TRBJ2-1 - TRBV7-9 TRBD2
CASSLGETYEQYF TGTGCCAGCAGCTTAGGGGAAACCTACGAGCAGTACTTC TRBJ2-7 once TRBV7-6 -
CASSLGPRLAGFYEQYF TGTGCCAGCAGTTTGGGACCCCGACTAGCGGGATTCTACGAGCAGTACTTC TRBJ2-7 few TRBV28 TRBD2
CASSEGRGGLNTEAFF TGTGCCAGCAGTGAAGGCAGGGGTGGATTAAACACTGAAGCTTTCTTT TRBJ1-1 - TRBV6-1 -
CASSTSQGSEQYF TGTGCCAGCAGCACCTCGCAGGGATCCGAGCAGTACTTC TRBJ2-7 - TRBV7-9 -
CAISESTYGYTF TGTGCCATCAGTGAGTCAACTTATGGCTACACCTTC TRBJ1-2 - TRBV10-3 -
CASSETGPYEQYF TGCGCCAGCAGTGAGACGGGACCCTACGAGCAGTACTTC TRBJ2-7 - TRBV10-2 -
CASSIGQGNNEQFF TGTGCCAGCTCTATAGGACAGGGGAACAATGAGCAGTTCTTC TRBJ2-1 once TRBV18 TRBD1
CASSKGLAHTQFF TGTGCCAGCAGCAAAGGACTAGCCCACACGCAGTTCTTC TRBJ2-1 - TRBV27 TRBD2
CASSWQGTDTQYF TGCGCCAGCAGCTGGCAGGGAACAGATACGCAGTATTTT TRBJ2-3 - TRBV5-1 -
CASSTGGLYNEQFF TGTGCCAGTAGTACAGGAGGTCTCTACAATGAGCAGTTCTTC TRBJ2-1 once TRBV19 -
CASSLWLGTEAFF TGCGCCAGCAGCTTGTGGCTTGGCACTGAAGCTTTCTTT TRBJ1-1 large TRBV5-1 -
CASSLGPEQYF TGTGCCAGCAGCTTAGGCCCGGAGCAGTACTTC TRBJ2-5 - TRBV11-2 -
CASSSGTGPEKLFF TGCGCCAGCAGCTCCGGGACAGGACCCGAAAAACTGTTTTTT TRBJ1-4 - TRBV5-1 TRBD1
CASSLELLTDTQYF TGCGCCAGCAGCTTGGAACTGCTCACAGATACGCAGTATTTT TRBJ2-3 - TRBV5-1 -
CASSYNGGSEQFF TGTGCCAGCAGCTACAACGGAGGCAGTGAGCAGTTCTTC TRBJ2-1 - TRBV27 -
CASSRRWDQPQHF TGTGCCAGCAGCCGCCGGTGGGATCAGCCCCAGCATTTT TRBJ1-5 - TRBV28 -
CASSLSLGDTQYF TGTGCCAGCAGCCTAAGCCTAGGGGATACGCAGTATTTT TRBJ2-3 - TRBV28 -
CASSPAPGQGSYEQYF TGCGCCAGCAGCCCAGCCCCGGGACAGGGCTCCTACGAGCAGTACTTC TRBJ2-7 - TRBV4-1 TRBD1
CASSEGLYNEQFF TGTGCCAGCAGCGAGGGTCTTTACAATGAGCAGTTCTTC TRBJ2-1 - TRBV27 -
CASSWTGANYGYTF TGTGCCAGCAGCTGGACAGGGGCTAACTATGGCTACACCTTC TRBJ1-2 - TRBV6-1 TRBD1
CASSLGGFSYEQYF TGTGCCAGCAGTTTAGGTGGGTTCTCCTACGAGCAGTACTTC TRBJ2-7 - TRBV28 -
CASSMGRYNEQFF TGTGCCAGTAGTATGGGGCGTTACAATGAGCAGTTCTTC TRBJ2-1 - TRBV19 -
CASSLGTGGVQETQYF TGTGCCAGCAGCTTAGGGACAGGGGGTGTACAAGAGACCCAGTACTTC TRBJ2-5 - TRBV7-8 TRBD1
CASSIGTSGYNEQFF TGTGCCAGTAGTATCGGGACTAGCGGGTACAATGAGCAGTTCTTC TRBJ2-1 - TRBV19 TRBD2
CASSPGQGKYEQYF TGTGCCAGCAGTCCTGGACAGGGAAAATACGAGCAGTACTTC TRBJ2-7 few TRBV6-5 TRBD1
CASSNTGRGWSPRTYEQYF TGTGCCAGCAGTAACACCGGGCGGGGATGGTCTCCCCGTACCTACGAGCAGTACTTC TRBJ2-7 - TRBV28 -
CASSGDFNEQFF TGTGCCAGCAGCGGGGACTTCAATGAGCAGTTCTTC TRBJ2-1 large TRBV7-9 -
CATRDIYEQYF TGTGCCACCCGGGATATCTACGAGCAGTACTTC TRBJ2-7 - TRBV6-1 -
CASSPGVPYEQYF TGTGCCAGCAGCCCCGGGGTCCCCTACGAGCAGTACTTC TRBJ2-7 - TRBV7-8 -
CASSLTSGSSYEQYF TGCGCCAGCAGCTTGACTAGCGGGAGCTCCTACGAGCAGTACTTC TRBJ2-7 - TRBV5-1 TRBD2
CASSLRGSRGGEQFF TGTGCCAGCAGCCTGCGGGGTAGCCGGGGGGGAGAGCAGTTCTTC TRBJ2-1 - TRBV5-6 TRBD2
CASSPSASVYSPLHF TGTGCCAGTAGCCCCTCGGCGTCCGTCTACTCACCCCTCCACTTT TRBJ1-6 few TRBV19 -
CASSSIQGLGETQYF TGTGCCAGCAGCTCCATACAGGGATTGGGAGAGACCCAGTACTTC TRBJ2-5 - TRBV7-8 -
CASSHGVDGEQYF TGTGCCAGTAGCCACGGAGTGGATGGAGAGCAGTACTTC TRBJ2-7 - TRBV19 -
CASSDFRGSSYEQYF TGTGCCAGCAGTGATTTCCGCGGGAGCTCCTACGAGCAGTACTTC TRBJ2-7 - TRBV6-1 TRBD2
CASSEGIAYGYTF TGTGCCAGCAGTGAAGGCATAGCCTATGGCTACACCTTC TRBJ1-2 - TRBV6-1 -
CASSPLLSREQYF TGTGCCAGCAGCCCTCTCCTTTCGCGGGAGCAGTACTTC TRBJ2-7 - TRBV7-8 -
CASSPTRSSYEQYF TGTGCCAGCAGTCCGACCAGGTCATCCTACGAGCAGTACTTC TRBJ2-7 once TRBV6-5 -